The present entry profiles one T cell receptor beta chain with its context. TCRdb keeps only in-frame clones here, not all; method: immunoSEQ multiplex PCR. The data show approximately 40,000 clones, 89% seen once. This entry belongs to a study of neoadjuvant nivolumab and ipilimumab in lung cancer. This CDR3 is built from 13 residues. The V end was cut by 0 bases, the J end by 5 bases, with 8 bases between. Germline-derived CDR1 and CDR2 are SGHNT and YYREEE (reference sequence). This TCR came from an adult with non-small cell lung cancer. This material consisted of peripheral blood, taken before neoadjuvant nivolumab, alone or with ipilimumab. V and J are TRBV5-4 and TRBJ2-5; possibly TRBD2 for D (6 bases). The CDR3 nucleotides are TGTGCCAGCAGCTTGGCAGGGAGGGAGACCCAGTACTTC. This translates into CASSLAGRETQYF.